The 31 T cell receptor beta chains below all came from one sample that was sequenced in a study of shared clonotypes between healthy human individuals. Produced via immunoSEQ multiplex PCR; TCRdb's table is partial and in-frame only. The sample consists of millions of clones, 90% to 95% of them appearing once. The specimen sequenced was naive CD4+ T cells from PBMCs. The subset here: CD45RA+ positively selected. These receptors all come from a man aged 18 to 29 in good health. Some clones in this sample may be carry-over from other donors' samples.

The CDR3 loop reads CASSMIAGGDEQFF. In DNA, the CDR3 is TGCGCCAGCAGCATGATAGCGGGAGGGGATGAGCAGTTCTTC. The rearrangement uses TRBV5-1 and TRBJ2-1, with TRBD2 matching 11 bases. Germline assignment: CDR1 SGHRS and CDR2 YFSETQ. This CDR3 contains 14 residues. The V gene end was trimmed by 4 bases and the J gene end by 8 bases; junction bases not matched to a gene: 5. The variable domain in full, with the rest retrieved from reference TRBV5-1 and TRBJ2-1, is KAGVTQTPRYLIKTRGQQVTLSCSPISGHRSVSWYQQTPGQGLQFLFEYFSETQRNKGNFPGRFSGRQFSNSRSEMNVSTLELGDSALYLCASSMIAGGDEQFFGPGTRLTVL.

This chain's CDR3 is CSVEDSGRAAGELFF. Written as DNA, the CDR3 is TGCAGCGTTGAAGACAGCGGGAGGGCCGCCGGGGAGCTGTTTTTT. The chain employs TRBV29-1 and TRBJ2-2, with 10 bases aligning to TRBD2. CDR1 is SQVTM and CDR2 is ANQGSEA in the germline V gene. The trim removed 0 bases at V and 6 bases at J, leaving 4 bases unmatched. The CDR3 covers 15 residues.

The chain couples TRBV5-1 to TRBJ2-7; TRBD2 matches at 9 bases. This CDR3 is built from 13 residues. Germline CDR1 reads SGHRS; CDR2 reads YFSETQ. Unmatched junction bases numbered 2, after V lost 4 bases and J lost 3 bases. Written as DNA, the CDR3 is TGCGCCAGCAGCCGGACTAGCGTCTACGAGCAGTACTTC. Its protein product is CASSRTSVYEQYF.

V is TRBV9 and J is TRBJ1-3; TRBD1 matches 11 bases. Germline V gives CDR1 SGDLS, CDR2 YYNGEE. The CDR3 is 16 residues long. V lost 2 bases to trimming and J lost 2 bases; unmatched junction nucleotides: 3. The CDR3, as DNA: TGTGCCAGCAGCGTCGGGACAGGGGGGCCTGGAAACACCATATATTTT. It is translated as CASSVGTGGPGNTIYF.

The V call is TRBV11-2, the J call TRBJ2-3; TRBD1 or TRBD2 may be the D gene (6 bases each). V lost 1 base to trimming and J lost 1 base, with 9 bases between them. Germline V gene data show CDR1 as SGHAT and CDR2 as FQNNGV. The CDR3 runs 15 residues. CDR3 DNA: TGTGCCAGCAGCTTAGGGGGGGCTCGCACAGATACGCAGTATTTT. It yields the protein CASSLGGARTDTQYF.

The count of this clone is one. Other DNA sequences within the sample encode an identical CDR3. The CDR3 DNA reads as TGTGCCAGCAGCGAACAGGGGTTGAACACTGAAGCTTTCTTT. It is translated as CASSEQGLNTEAFF. This chain links TRBV6-1 with TRBJ1-1; 7 bases are shared with TRBD1. The CDR3 extends over 14 amino acids. In germline, CDR1 is MNHNS, CDR2 SASEGT. Unmatched junction bases numbered 4, after V lost 6 bases and J lost 0 bases.

The chain uses TRBV7-9 and TRBJ2-1, with D perhaps TRBD1 (6 bases). There are 16 residues in the CDR3. Germline V CDR1 and CDR2: SEHNR, FQNEAQ (reference sequence). Trimming took off 5 bases at V and 3 bases at J, with 17 bases between the two ends. CDR3 sequence (DNA): TGTGCCAGCAGCATTTTACCGACAGGATACTACAATGAGCAGTTCTTC. Its protein product is CASSILPTGYYNEQFF.

V and J are TRBV27 and TRBJ1-2; D is perhaps TRBD1 (6 bases). CDR1 is MNHEY and CDR2 is SMNVEV in the germline V gene (reference sequence). The CDR3 runs 14 residues. V was cut by 1 base and J by 8 bases, with 14 bases left in between. This CDR3 is CASSLLNWGGGYTF. The DNA of the CDR3 is TGTGCCAGCAGTTTATTAAATTGGGGGGGCGGCTACACCTTC.

The CDR3 region is CASSYTNEKLFF. CDR3 sequence (DNA): TGTGCCAGCAGTTACACTAATGAAAAACTGTTTTTT. The V call is TRBV6-5, the J call TRBJ1-4; D ambiguous. CDR1 MNHEY and CDR2 SVGAGI come from the germline V gene. With 2 bases removed from V and 2 bases from J, the gap between germline ends came to 0 bases. The CDR3 spans 12 residues.

This clone has more than one count but fewer than ten. Other DNA sequences of this sample code for an identical CDR3. The chain links TRBV7-3 to TRBJ1-1; D might be TRBD1 (6 bases). This CDR3 is 11 amino acids long. The germline gives CDR1 SGHTA, CDR2 FQGTGA. V lost 5 bases, J lost 8 bases, and 9 bases lay in between. CDR3 residues: CASSAGGEAFF. The CDR3 DNA is TGTGCCAGCAGCGCCGGGGGCGAAGCTTTCTTT.

V and J are TRBV11-2 and TRBJ2-3; D gene ambiguous. The CDR3 has 14 amino acids. V shed 1 base and J shed 2 bases, with 7 bases lying between them. The V gene's germline CDR1 is SGHAT and CDR2 FQNNGV. The CDR3 region is CASSLGRTTDTQYF. For the CDR3, the DNA is TGTGCCAGCAGCTTAGGCAGAACCACAGATACGCAGTATTTT.

The rearrangement joins TRBV29-1 to TRBJ2-3, with 10 bases aligning to TRBD1. J gave up 4 bases and V 4 bases, and 11 bases lay outside the gene matches. The CDR3 is 16 residues long. Per germline, CDR1 SQVTM and CDR2 ANQGSEA. The DNA for the CDR3 is TGCAGCGTTGGTGACAGGGGGCGCTTGGGTCCAGATACGCAGTATTTT. As protein: CSVGDRGRLGPDTQYF.

The J gene is TRBJ2-3, the V gene TRBV10-1; D is ambiguous. This CDR3 spans 15 amino acids. Germline V gives CDR1 WNHNN, CDR2 SYGVQD (reference sequence). V gave up 6 bases and J gave up 0 bases, with 13 bases separating them. The CDR3 loop reads CASRTATPSTDTQYF. The DNA for the CDR3 is TGCGCCAGCAGGACGGCGACTCCTAGCACAGATACGCAGTATTTT.

This clone was seen only once. This chain joins TRBV4-3 and TRBJ2-3; perhaps TRBD2 as D (6 bases). CDR1 is LGHNA, CDR2 YSLEER, per germline. V was pared by 0 bases and J by 3 bases, with 7 bases between. CDR3 length equals 14 residues. The CDR3 sequence is CASSQEGGTDTQYF. The CDR3 DNA sequence: TGCGCCAGCAGCCAAGAGGGGGGTACAGATACGCAGTATTTT.

V and J are TRBV25-1 and TRBJ1-3, with D possibly TRBD1 on 6 matching bases. With 4 bases removed from V and 2 bases from J, the gap between germline ends came to 18 bases. The CDR3 spans 17 residues. Germline CDR1 is MGHDK and CDR2 is SYGVNS. CDR3 in amino acids: CASSAYMGGPTGNTIYF. CDR3 sequence (DNA): TGTGCCAGCAGTGCCTATATGGGGGGCCCGACTGGAAACACCATATATTTT.

CDR3: CASSLLAGGNQPQHF. The CDR3, as DNA: TGTGCCAGCAGTTTACTTGCGGGTGGCAATCAGCCCCAGCATTTT. The chain couples TRBV28 to TRBJ1-5; no clear D gene. The CDR3 has 15 amino acids. The germline V and J ends were trimmed by 2 bases and 2 bases, with 10 bases remaining between them. In germline, CDR1 is MDHEN, CDR2 SYDVKM.

The chain couples TRBV27 to TRBJ1-1, with 7 bases identical to TRBD1. This CDR3 spans 14 amino acids. Germline V gene sequence: CDR1 MNHEY, CDR2 SMNVEV (reference sequence). Unmatched junction bases numbered 9, after V lost 5 bases and J lost 6 bases. Here the CDR3 DNA reads TGTGCCAGCAGTAGGCCGGGACAGTCGGCTGAAGCTTTCTTT. This sequence encodes CASSRPGQSAEAFF.

This chain joins TRBV4-2 and TRBJ2-7; possibly TRBD2 for D (5 bases). Germline lookup yields CDR1 LGHNA and CDR2 YNFKEQ. V was pared by 0 bases and J by 1 base, with 13 bases between. This CDR3 spans 16 amino acids. The CDR3, as DNA: TGTGCCAGCAGCCAAGATCTTACTAGTAAATCCTACGAGCAGTACTTC. The encoded protein is CASSQDLTSKSYEQYF.

The V call is TRBV23-1, the J call TRBJ2-3; maybe TRBD2 (7 bases). TRBV23-1 falls under the ORF class, with uncertain function. V lost 2 bases and J 2 bases, leaving 23 bases between the germline ends. The CDR3 has 19 amino acids. CDR3 nucleotide sequence: TGCGCCAGCAGTCAAAGGGGGGGAAGGGAAGGGCCCCCCACAGATACGCAGTATTTT. Translating gives CASSQRGGREGPPTDTQYF.

J is TRBJ1-2 and V is TRBV19; perhaps TRBD1 as D (5 bases). CDR1 and CDR2 from the germline V gene are LNHDA and SQIVND (reference sequence). The CDR3 contains 14 residues. The V and J ends lost 7 bases and 4 bases respectively, with 16 bases between them. The CDR3 coding sequence is TGTGCCAGTACTCAATGGGGGACCCCCTATGGCTACACCTTC. Protein product: CASTQWGTPYGYTF. Together with reference TRBV19 and TRBJ1-2, the CDR3 gives the full variable domain: DGGITQSPKYLFRKEGQNVTLSCEQNLNHDAMYWYRQDPGQGLRLIYYSQIVNDFQKGDIAEGYSVSREKKESFPLTVTSAQKNPTAFYLCASTQWGTPYGYTFGSGTRLTVV.

DNA of the CDR3: TGTGCCAGCAGGGCCCTAGCATCCGAGGAGACCCAGTACTTC. Protein product: CASRALASEETQYF. The rearrangement links TRBV27 to TRBJ2-5, with a possible D match to TRBD2 (5 bases). Trimming left V 6 bases short and J 5 bases short, with 16 bases between. CDR1 is MNHEY and CDR2 is SMNVEV in the germline V gene (reference sequence). This CDR3 region has 14 residues.

The chain recombines TRBV10-3 with TRBJ1-5; no firm D call. The ends were cut back, 4 bases at V and 9 bases at J, with 7 bases in the middle. Per the germline V gene, CDR1 is ENHRY and CDR2 is SYGVKD. The CDR3 covers 11 residues. The CDR3 region is CAISAGGPQHF. CDR3 nucleotides: TGTGCCATCAGTGCTGGTGGGCCCCAGCATTTT.

The rearrangement uses TRBV25-1 and TRBJ1-2, with TRBD1 matching 7 bases. The ends lost 1 base at V and 8 bases at J; junction bases unmatched: 13. The CDR3 is made up of 16 amino acids. Germline CDR1 is MGHDK and CDR2 is SYGVNS. CDR3 residues: CASSEFPHDREEGYTF. In DNA form, the CDR3 reads TGTGCCAGCAGTGAATTCCCCCACGACAGGGAAGAGGGCTACACCTTC.

As concerns this clone: Distinct nucleotide sequences in the sample also encode this CDR3. The chain combines TRBV28 with TRBJ1-5; D unclear. Germline loops: CDR1 MDHEN, CDR2 SYDVKM. CDR3 length: 13 residues. V was shortened by 2 bases and J by 1 base, with 3 bases between the two germline ends. CDR3 sequence: CASSLNSNQPQHF. CDR3 sequence (DNA): TGTGCCAGCAGTTTAAACAGCAATCAGCCCCAGCATTTT.

The genes are TRBV10-3 and TRBJ1-3; maybe TRBD1 (5 bases). Germline V gene sequence: CDR1 ENHRY, CDR2 SYGVKD. Trimming left V 8 bases short and J 0 bases short, with 8 bases between. This CDR3 has 13 residues. The CDR3 loop reads CAISGSSGNTIYF. Here the CDR3 DNA reads TGTGCCATCTCAGGGAGCTCTGGAAACACCATATATTTT.

This chain joins TRBV7-9 and TRBJ2-7; a possible D gene is TRBD2 (6 bases). This CDR3 spans 14 amino acids. The ends were cut back, 3 bases at V and 0 bases at J, with 9 bases in the middle. Germline CDR1 SEHNR, CDR2 FQNEAQ (reference sequence). The DNA of the CDR3 is TGTGCCAGCAGCTTGGGACTCAACTCCTACGAGCAGTACTTC. It codes for CASSLGLNSYEQYF.

The gene calls are TRBV7-9 and TRBJ2-3; D unclear. The CDR3 totals 13 residues. Germline-derived CDR1 and CDR2 are SEHNR and FQNEAQ (reference sequence). The V end lost 6 bases, the J end lost 2 bases, and 9 bases lay between the germline ends. CDR3 sequence: CASSRRNTDTQYF. DNA for the CDR3: TGTGCCAGCAGTCGTAGAAACACAGATACGCAGTATTTT.

The V call is TRBV7-9, the J call TRBJ2-5, with TRBD1 matching 8 bases. V gave up 5 bases and J gave up 5 bases; unmatched junction bases: 4. The CDR3 consists of 13 residues. CDR1 and CDR2 (germline): SEHNR, FQNEAQ (reference sequence). In nucleotides, the CDR3 is TGTGCCAGCAGCGGTTACAGGGGGGAGACCCAGTACTTC. The encoded protein is CASSGYRGETQYF.

The V gene is TRBV5-1, the J gene TRBJ1-4, with a tentative D call TRBD1 (5 bases). The germline V and J ends were trimmed by 2 bases and 4 bases, with 12 bases remaining between them. Germline V gene sequence: CDR1 SGHRS, CDR2 YFSETQ. The CDR3 is made up of 15 amino acids. The CDR3 DNA sequence: TGCGCCAGCAGCTTAAAACAGGCCTTTAATGAAAAACTGTTTTTT. The encoded protein is CASSLKQAFNEKLFF.

V gene TRBV13 combines with J gene TRBJ1-1; unclear D gene. Germline lookup yields CDR1 PRHDT and CDR2 FYEKMQ (reference sequence). This CDR3 contains 15 residues. V lost 6 bases and J lost 0, with 14 bases in between. The CDR3: CASSSPAAMNTEAFF. In nucleotides, the CDR3 is TGTGCCAGCAGTTCACCCGCCGCGATGAACACTGAAGCTTTCTTT.

This clone was found once. One end of the junction varies from germline; a read error may be responsible. This sequence joins TRBV18 and TRBJ1-2; D is ambiguous. This CDR3 spans 14 amino acids. From germline, CDR1 is KGHSH and CDR2 LQKENI. CDR3 residues: CTSSPGRKNYGYTF. The CDR3 DNA reads as TGTACCAGCTCACCAGGCAGAAAAAACTATGGCTACACCTTC.